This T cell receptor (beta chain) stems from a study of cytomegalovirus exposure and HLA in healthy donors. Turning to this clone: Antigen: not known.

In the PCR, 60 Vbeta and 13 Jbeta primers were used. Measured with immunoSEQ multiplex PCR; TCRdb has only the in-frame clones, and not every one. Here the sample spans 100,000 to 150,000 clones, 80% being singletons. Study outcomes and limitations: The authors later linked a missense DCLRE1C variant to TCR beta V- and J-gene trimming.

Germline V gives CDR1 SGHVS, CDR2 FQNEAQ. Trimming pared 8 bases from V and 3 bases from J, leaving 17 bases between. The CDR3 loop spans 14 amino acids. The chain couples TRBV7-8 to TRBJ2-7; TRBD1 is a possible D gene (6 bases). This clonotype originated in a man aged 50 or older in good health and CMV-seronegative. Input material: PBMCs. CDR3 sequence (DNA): TGTGCCAGCTCTCCCCGGACAGATAACTACGAGCAGTACTTC. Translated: CASSPRTDNYEQYF. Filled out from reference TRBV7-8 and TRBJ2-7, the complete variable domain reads GAGVSQSPRYKVAKRGQDVALRCDPISGHVSLFWYQQALGQGPEFLTYFQNEAQLDKSGLPSDRFFAERPEGSVSTLKIQRTQQEDSAVYLCASSPRTDNYEQYFGPGTRLTVT.